The 8 T cell receptor beta chains listed next were all sequenced from one sample in a study of blood T cell repertoires in COVID-19. The table came from immunoSEQ multiplex PCR; TCRdb's copy has only in-frame clones and leaves some out. The sample lists fewer than 500,000 clones, about four fifths occurring once. The sequenced sample was peripheral blood. These receptors were taken from a human donor with acute or convalescent COVID-19. The donor label of this sample is uncertain.

V and J are TRBV6-5 and TRBJ1-1, with a possible D match to TRBD1 (5 bases). Germline CDR1 and CDR2: MNHEY and SVGAGI. The CDR3 covers 14 residues. V was shortened by 7 bases and J by 4 bases, with 16 bases between the two germline ends. CDR3 loop: CASIPRERGTEAFF. CDR3 DNA: TGTGCCAGCATTCCTAGAGAAAGGGGCACTGAAGCTTTCTTT.

This clone has just a few counts. The J gene is TRBJ2-1, the V gene TRBV5-1; 7 bases map to TRBD2. The germline CDR1 and CDR2 sequences are SGHRS and YFSETQ. The CDR3 is 14 residues long. Trimming at V came to 2 bases and at J to 7 bases, leaving 6 bases not matched to a gene. The DNA for the CDR3 is TGCGCCAGCAGCTTTGTGGGAGGGCTGAATGAGCAGTTCTTC. Translation gives CASSFVGGLNEQFF.

J is TRBJ2-7 and V is TRBV30, with D hard to call. V lost 1 base, J lost 9 bases, and 13 bases lay in between. CDR3 length equals 12 residues. Germline V gene lookup returns CDR1 GTSNPN and CDR2 SVGIG (reference sequence). The CDR3 here is CAWSGVGSRQYF. CDR3 sequence (DNA): TGTGCCTGGAGTGGTGTAGGATCTAGGCAGTACTTC.

In DNA, the CDR3 is TGTGCCATCAGTGACCCGGGCAGGGGGTTTGGGAATGAGCAGTTCTTC. Protein: CAISDPGRGFGNEQFF. The chain couples TRBV10-3 to TRBJ2-1; 7 bases agree with TRBD1. CDR1 and CDR2 (germline): ENHRY, SYGVKD. The CDR3 is made up of 16 amino acids. The J segment lost 7 bases and the V segment lost 3 bases, leaving 12 bases of the junction unmatched.

In its sample, this clone was seen once. The V gene is TRBV7-2, the J gene TRBJ2-1; a weak D match, TRBD1 (6 bases). The CDR3 spans 15 residues. V shed 3 bases and J shed 2 bases, with 11 bases lying between them. The germline gives CDR1 SGHTA, CDR2 FQGNSA. CDR3 nucleotide sequence: TGTGCCAGCAGCTTCGACAGGCGCCCCTACAATGAGCAGTTCTTC. Its protein product is CASSFDRRPYNEQFF.

This clone was counted between two and nine times. DNA of the CDR3: TGCGCCAGCAGACCCGGACTTGGAAACACCATATATTTT. It specifies CASRPGLGNTIYF. This chain links TRBV10-2 with TRBJ1-3; D gene unclear. Germline CDR1 reads WSHSY; CDR2 reads SAAADI. V gave up 6 bases and J gave up 3 bases, with 9 bases separating them. The CDR3 is 13 residues long.

The CDR3 sequence: CASSLTTSTDTQYF. The CDR3 DNA reads TGTGCCAGCAGCTTGACTACGAGCACAGATACGCAGTATTTT. This rearrangement joins TRBV5-4 to TRBJ2-3; D is uncertain. Germline V gene sequence: CDR1 SGHNT, CDR2 YYREEE (reference sequence). The CDR3 consists of 14 residues. V lost 1 base to trimming and J lost 0 bases, with 6 bases between them. The full variable domain, in which reference TRBV5-4 and TRBJ2-3 provide the parts outside the CDR3, is ETGVTQSPTHLIKTRGQQVTLRCSSQSGHNTVSWYQQALGQGPQFIFQYYREEENGRGNFPPRFSGLQFPNYSSELNVNALELDDSALYLCASSLTTSTDTQYFGPGTRLTVL.

The CDR3 nucleotides are TGTGCCAGCAGTGTGGCACCCGGACAGGGCATACTTAGCTCCTACAATGAGCAGTTCTTC. It specifies CASSVAPGQGILSSYNEQFF. This chain joins TRBV27 and TRBJ2-1, with 8 nucleotides matching TRBD1. The V segment lost 5 bases and the J segment 0 bases; nucleotides outside the gene matches: 18. This CDR3 is built from 20 residues. Germline lookup yields CDR1 MNHEY and CDR2 SMNVEV (reference sequence).